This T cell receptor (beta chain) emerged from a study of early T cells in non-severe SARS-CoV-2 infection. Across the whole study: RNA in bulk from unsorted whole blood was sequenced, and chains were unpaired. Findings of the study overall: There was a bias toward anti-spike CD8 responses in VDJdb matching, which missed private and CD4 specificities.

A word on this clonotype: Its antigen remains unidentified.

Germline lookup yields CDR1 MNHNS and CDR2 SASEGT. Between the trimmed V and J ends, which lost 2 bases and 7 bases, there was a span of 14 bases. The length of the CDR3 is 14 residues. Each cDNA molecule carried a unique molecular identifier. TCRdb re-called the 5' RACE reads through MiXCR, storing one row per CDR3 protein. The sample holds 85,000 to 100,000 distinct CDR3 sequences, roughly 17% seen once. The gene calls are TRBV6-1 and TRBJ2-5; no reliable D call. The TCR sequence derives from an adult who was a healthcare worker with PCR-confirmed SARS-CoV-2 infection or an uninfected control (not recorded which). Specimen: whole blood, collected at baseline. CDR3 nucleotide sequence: TGTGCCAGCAGTGAAATGGCTGCTGAAGGGACCCAGTACTTC. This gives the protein CASSEMAAEGTQYF.